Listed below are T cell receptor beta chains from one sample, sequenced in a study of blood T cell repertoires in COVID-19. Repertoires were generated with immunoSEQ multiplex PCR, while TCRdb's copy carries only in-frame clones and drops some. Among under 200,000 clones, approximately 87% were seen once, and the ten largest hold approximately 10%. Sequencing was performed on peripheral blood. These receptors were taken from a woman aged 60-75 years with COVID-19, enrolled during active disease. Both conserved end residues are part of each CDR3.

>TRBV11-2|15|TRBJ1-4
CASSSPGQGREKLFF
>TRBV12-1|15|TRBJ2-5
CASSLHGQVQETQYF
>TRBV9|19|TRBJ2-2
CASSERGLGAGVNTGELFF
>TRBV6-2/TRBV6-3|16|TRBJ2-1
CASSRGPGGPYNEQFF
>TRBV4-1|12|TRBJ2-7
CASSQEQREQYF
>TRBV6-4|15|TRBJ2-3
CASSGSGGGTDTQYF
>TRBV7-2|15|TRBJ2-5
CASSAHRTAQETQYF
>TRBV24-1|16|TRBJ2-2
CATSEPGQGHTGELFF
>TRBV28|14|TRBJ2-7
CASSLLGTGYEQYF
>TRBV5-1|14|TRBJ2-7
CASSFSRIDYEQYF
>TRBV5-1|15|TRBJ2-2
CASSLTRPNTGELFF
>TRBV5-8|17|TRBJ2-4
CASSPAGVFGEGDIQYF
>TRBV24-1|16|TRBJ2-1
CATSAPRLAVADEQFF
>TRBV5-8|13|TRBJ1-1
CASSLGVRGEAFF
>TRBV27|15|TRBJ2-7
CASSLWPGGTYEQYF
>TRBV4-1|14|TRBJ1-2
CASSRGTGEWGYTF
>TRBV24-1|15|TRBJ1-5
CATSGGTGVNQPQHF
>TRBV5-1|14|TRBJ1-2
CASSLGTGPYGYTF
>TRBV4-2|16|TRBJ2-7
CASSQVGLAGLYEQYF
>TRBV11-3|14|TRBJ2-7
CASSLEFSSYEQYF
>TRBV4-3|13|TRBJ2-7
CASSQGRENEQYF
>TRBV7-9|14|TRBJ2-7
CASSSGTGFREQYF
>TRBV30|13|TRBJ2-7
CAWARGRLGEQYF
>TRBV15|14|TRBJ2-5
CATSTDRGQETQYF
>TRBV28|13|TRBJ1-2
CASTVTALYGYTF
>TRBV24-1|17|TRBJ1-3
CATSDPKEGATGNTIYF
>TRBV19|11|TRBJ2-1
CASSIPTRKFF
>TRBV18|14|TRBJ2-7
CASSPNRAAYEQYF
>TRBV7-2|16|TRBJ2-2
CASSPGTFTNTGELFF
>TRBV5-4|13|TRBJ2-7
CASGWTGTYEQYF
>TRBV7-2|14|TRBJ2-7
CASSLTSGRYEQYF
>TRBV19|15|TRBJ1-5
CASSSDRSTNQPQHF
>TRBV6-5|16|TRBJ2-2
CASSYVLAGENGELFF
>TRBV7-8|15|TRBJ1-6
CASSLALGGKSPLHF
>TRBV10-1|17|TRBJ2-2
CASSDSTGSGPTGELFF
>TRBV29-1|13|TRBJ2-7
CSVEEGHDYEQYF
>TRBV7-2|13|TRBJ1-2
CASSATGNYGYTF
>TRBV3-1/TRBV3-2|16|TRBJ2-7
CASSQAPGLAEGGQYF
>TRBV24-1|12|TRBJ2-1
CATERESDEQFF
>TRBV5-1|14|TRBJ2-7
CASSIGLGGYEQYF
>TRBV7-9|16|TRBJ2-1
CASSWTSGTSYNEQFF
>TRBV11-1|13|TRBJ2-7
CASSLARGYEQYF
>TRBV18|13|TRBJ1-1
CASSPTVNTEAFF
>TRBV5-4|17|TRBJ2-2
CASSFRIAGAHTGELFF
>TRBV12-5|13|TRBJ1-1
CASGPSTDTEAFF
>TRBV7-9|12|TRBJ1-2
CASSPNRDGYTF
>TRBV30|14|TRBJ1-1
CAWRDRGRDTEAFF
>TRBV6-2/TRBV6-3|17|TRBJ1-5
CASSYSQIGGWNQPQHF
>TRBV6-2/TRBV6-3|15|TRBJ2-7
CASSYKTSGSYEQYF
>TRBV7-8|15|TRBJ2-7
CASSSFRDSPYEQYF
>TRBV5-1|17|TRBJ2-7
CASSLVGTSRILYEQYF
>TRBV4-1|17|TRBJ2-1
CASSQDVAGGTYNEQFF